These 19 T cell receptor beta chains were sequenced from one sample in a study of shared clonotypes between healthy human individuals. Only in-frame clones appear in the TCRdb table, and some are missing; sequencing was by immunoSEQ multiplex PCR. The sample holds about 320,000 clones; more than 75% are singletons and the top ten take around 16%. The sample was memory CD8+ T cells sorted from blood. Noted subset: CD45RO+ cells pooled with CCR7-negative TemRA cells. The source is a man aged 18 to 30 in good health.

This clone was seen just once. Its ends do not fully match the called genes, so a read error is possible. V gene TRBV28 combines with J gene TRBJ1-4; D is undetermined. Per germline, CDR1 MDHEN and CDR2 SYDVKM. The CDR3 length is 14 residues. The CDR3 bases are TGTGCCAGCACCCGGGAGGGTACTATTGAAAAACTGTTTTTT. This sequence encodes CASTREGTIEKLFF.

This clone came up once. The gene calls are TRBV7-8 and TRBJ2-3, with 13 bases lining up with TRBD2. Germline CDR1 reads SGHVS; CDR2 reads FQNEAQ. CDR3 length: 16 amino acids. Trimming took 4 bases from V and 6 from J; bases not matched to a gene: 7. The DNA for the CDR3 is TGTGCCAGCAGCTCGGGACTAGCGGGGCCGGGGGATACGCAGTATTTT. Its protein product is CASSSGLAGPGDTQYF.

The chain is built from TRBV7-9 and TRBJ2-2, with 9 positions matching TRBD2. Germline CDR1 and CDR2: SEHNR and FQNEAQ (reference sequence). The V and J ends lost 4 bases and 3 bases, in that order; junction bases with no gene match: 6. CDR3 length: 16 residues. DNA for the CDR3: TGTGCCAGCAGCTATCCGACTAGCGGTGACACCGGGGAGCTGTTTTTT. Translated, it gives CASSYPTSGDTGELFF.

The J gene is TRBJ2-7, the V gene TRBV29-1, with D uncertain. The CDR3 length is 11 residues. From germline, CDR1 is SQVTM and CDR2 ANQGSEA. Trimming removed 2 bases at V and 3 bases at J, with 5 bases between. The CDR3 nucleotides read TGCAGCGTTGAAATGAACTACGAGCAGTACTTC. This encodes CSVEMNYEQYF.

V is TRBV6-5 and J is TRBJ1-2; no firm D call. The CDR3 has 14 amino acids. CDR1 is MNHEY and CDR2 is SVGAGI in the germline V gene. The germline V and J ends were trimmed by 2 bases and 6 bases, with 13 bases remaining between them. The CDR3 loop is CASSYPGGVNGYTF. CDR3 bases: TGTGCCAGCAGTTACCCCGGTGGAGTCAATGGCTACACCTTC.

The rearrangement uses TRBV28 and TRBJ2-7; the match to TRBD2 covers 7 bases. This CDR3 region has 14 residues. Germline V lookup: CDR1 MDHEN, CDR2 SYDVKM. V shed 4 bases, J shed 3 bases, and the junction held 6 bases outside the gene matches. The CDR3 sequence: CASSSGGKDYEQYF. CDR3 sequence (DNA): TGTGCCAGCAGTTCGGGGGGAAAAGACTACGAGCAGTACTTC.

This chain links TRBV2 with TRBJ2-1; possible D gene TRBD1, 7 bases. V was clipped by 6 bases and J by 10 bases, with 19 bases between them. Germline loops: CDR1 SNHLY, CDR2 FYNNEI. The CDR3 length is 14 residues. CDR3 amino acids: CASRDPRLGGEQFF. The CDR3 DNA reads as TGTGCCAGCAGGGACCCGCGACTAGGGGGCGAGCAGTTCTTC.

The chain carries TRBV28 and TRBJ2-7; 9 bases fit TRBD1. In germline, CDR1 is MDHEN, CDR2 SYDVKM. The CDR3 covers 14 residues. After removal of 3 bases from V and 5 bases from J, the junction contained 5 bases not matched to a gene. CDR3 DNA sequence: TGTGCCAGCAGTTTGAGGGACAGGGCCCACGAGCAGTACTTC. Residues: CASSLRDRAHEQYF.

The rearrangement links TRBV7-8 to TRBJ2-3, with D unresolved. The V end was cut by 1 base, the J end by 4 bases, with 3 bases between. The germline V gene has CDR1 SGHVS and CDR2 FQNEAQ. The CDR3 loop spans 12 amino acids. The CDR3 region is CASSLGADTQYF. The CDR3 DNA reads TGTGCCAGCAGCTTAGGTGCAGATACGCAGTATTTT. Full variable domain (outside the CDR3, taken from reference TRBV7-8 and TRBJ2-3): GAGVSQSPRYKVAKRGQDVALRCDPISGHVSLFWYQQALGQGPEFLTYFQNEAQLDKSGLPSDRFFAERPEGSVSTLKIQRTQQEDSAVYLCASSLGADTQYFGPGTRLTVL.

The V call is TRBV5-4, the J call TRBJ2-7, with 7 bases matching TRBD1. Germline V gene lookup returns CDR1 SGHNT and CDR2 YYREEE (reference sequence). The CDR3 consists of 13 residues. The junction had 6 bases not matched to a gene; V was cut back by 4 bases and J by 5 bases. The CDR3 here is CASSPDRVNEQYF. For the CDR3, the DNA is TGTGCCAGCAGCCCCGACAGGGTCAACGAGCAGTACTTC.

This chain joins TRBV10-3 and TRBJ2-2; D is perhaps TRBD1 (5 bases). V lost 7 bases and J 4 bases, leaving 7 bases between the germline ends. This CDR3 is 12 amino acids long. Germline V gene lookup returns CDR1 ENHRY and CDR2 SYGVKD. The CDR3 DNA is TGTGCCATCAAAAGGGGCACCGGGGAGCTGTTTTTT. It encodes CAIKRGTGELFF.

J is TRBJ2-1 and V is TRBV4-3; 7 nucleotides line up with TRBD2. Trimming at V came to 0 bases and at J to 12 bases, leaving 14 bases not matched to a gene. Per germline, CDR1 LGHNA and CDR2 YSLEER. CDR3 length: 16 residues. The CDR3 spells CASSQDEGGVNSVQFF. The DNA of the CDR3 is TGCGCCAGCAGCCAAGATGAGGGAGGGGTTAATAGCGTGCAGTTCTTC.

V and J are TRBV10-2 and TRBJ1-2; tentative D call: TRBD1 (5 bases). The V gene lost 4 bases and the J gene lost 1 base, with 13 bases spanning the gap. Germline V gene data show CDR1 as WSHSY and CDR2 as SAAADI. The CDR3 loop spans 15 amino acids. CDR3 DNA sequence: TGCGCCAGCAGTGGAGAGGGGCCCCTTAACTATGGCTACACCTTC. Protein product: CASSGEGPLNYGYTF.

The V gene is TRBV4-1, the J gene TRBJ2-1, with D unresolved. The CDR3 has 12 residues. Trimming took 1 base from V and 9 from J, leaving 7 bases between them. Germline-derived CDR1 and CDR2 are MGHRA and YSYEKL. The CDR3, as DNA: TGCGCCAGCAGCCAAGGCTGGGGTGAGCAGTTCTTC. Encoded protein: CASSQGWGEQFF.

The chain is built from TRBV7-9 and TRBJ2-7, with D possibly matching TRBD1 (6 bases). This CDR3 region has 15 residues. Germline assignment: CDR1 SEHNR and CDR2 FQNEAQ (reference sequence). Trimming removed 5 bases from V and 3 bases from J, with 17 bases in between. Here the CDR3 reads CASSPRTEPLYEQYF. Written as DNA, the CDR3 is TGTGCCAGCAGCCCCAGGACAGAGCCCCTCTACGAGCAGTACTTC.

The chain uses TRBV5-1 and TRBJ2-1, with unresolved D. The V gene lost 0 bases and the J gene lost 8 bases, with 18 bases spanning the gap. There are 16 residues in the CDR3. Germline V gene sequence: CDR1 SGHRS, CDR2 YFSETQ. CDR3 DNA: TGCGCCAGCAGCTTGGGACTCCAAAACCTCGCCGATGAGCAGTTCTTC. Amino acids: CASSLGLQNLADEQFF.

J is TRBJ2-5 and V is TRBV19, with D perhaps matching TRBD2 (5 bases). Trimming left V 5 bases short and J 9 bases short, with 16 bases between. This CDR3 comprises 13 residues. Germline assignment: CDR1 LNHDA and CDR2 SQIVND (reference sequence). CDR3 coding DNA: TGTGCCAGTAGTCCGGGGATCCTTGGGGCCCAGTACTTC. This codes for CASSPGILGAQYF.

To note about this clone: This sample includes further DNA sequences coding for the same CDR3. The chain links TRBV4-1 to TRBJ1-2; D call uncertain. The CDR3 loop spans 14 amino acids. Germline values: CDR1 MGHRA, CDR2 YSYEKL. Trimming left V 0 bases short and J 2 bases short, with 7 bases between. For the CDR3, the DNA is TGCGCCAGCAGCCAAGAAGGAGGAAACTATGGCTACACCTTC. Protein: CASSQEGGNYGYTF.

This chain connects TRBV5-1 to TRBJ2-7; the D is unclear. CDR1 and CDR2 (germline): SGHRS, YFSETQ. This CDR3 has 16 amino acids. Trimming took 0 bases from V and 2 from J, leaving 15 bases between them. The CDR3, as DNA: TGCGCCAGCAGCTTGGCCCAAACCTCAAGGGCCTACGAGCAGTACTTC. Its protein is CASSLAQTSRAYEQYF.